Listed below are T cell receptor beta chains from one sample, sequenced in a study of T cell clonotyping in hematopoietic cell transplantation. Sequencing used immunoSEQ multiplex PCR; TCRdb keeps in-frame clones, though not all of them. The sample has tens of thousands of clones; less than 96% are singletons. The specimen comprised peripheral blood mononuclear cells, sampled before stem cell transplant. These receptors were collected from a woman in her forties or fifties with acute myeloid leukemia. Some clones in this sample may be carry-over from other donors' samples. Both conserved end residues are part of each CDR3. The D gene is left open where the match is weak. The size field is filled for only some rows; it gives once, few, many or a size class.

V gene,J gene,clone size,D gene,CDR3 DNA,CDR3 protein
TRBV5-1,TRBJ2-3,-,TRBD2,TGCGCCAGCAGCGGGGGGAGGGGCGGCACAGATACGCAGTATTTT,CASSGGRGGTDTQYF
TRBV19,TRBJ2-3,-,TRBD2,TGTGCCAGTAGTATAGCTAATCCGGGAGGGACAGATACGCAGTATTTT,CASSIANPGGTDTQYF
TRBV6-4,TRBJ2-7,-,TRBD2,TGTGCCAGCAGTGACCTAGCGGGACCCTACGAGCAGTACTTC,CASSDLAGPYEQYF
TRBV29-1,TRBJ2-6,-,-,TGCAGCGTTCAGGACTCTGGGGCCAACGTCCTGACTTTC,CSVQDSGANVLTF
TRBV4-1,TRBJ2-5,-,-,TGCGCCAGCAGCCCCCAAATACAGGGCGCACAAGAGACCCAGTACTTC,CASSPQIQGAQETQYF
TRBV2,TRBJ2-7,once,-,TGTGCCAGCAGTGAAGCCGTCAGTTCCTACGAGCAGTACTTC,CASSEAVSSYEQYF
TRBV29-1,TRBJ2-3,-,TRBD2,TGCAGCGTTCGGCCAAGCGGGAGAGTCCCAGATACGCAGTATTTT,CSVRPSGRVPDTQYF
TRBV5-1,TRBJ2-7,-,TRBD1,TGCGCCAGCAGCTCGACAGGGGGGCACCTCGGCGAGCAGTACTTC,CASSSTGGHLGEQYF
TRBV2,TRBJ1-3,-,-,TGTGCCAGCTCGACAGACAGAAACACCATATATTTT,CASSTDRNTIYF
TRBV30,TRBJ1-1,-,TRBD1,TGTGCCTGGAGTAAAACAGGGGGCATCACTGAAGCTTTCTTT,CAWSKTGGITEAFF
TRBV2,TRBJ1-2,-,-,TGTGCCAGCAGGAGGCAGGGAGGCTATGGCTACACCTTC,CASRRQGGYGYTF
TRBV5-1,TRBJ1-4,-,-,TGCGCCAGCAGCTCGCCTACAGCAACTAATGAAAAACTGTTTTTT,CASSSPTATNEKLFF
TRBV7-7,TRBJ2-1,once,-,TGTGCTAGCAGCCCCGACTGGGGATCGGATGAGCAGTTCTTC,CASSPDWGSDEQFF
TRBV5-1,TRBJ1-4,-,-,TGCGCTAGCAGCGATCAGGGTGCAACTAATGAAAAACTGTTTTTT,CASSDQGATNEKLFF
TRBV2,TRBJ2-2,-,TRBD1,TGTGCCAGCATCGGCGACAGGGGGTCCGGGGAGCTGTTTTTT,CASIGDRGSGELFF
TRBV11-3,TRBJ2-3,-,-,TGTGCCAGCAGCTTATACCCTAGTGCAGATACGCAGTATTTT,CASSLYPSADTQYF
TRBV19,TRBJ2-7,-,TRBD1,TGTGCCAGTAGTACTACCGGGACAGTTTCCTACGAGCAGTACTTC,CASSTTGTVSYEQYF
TRBV5-1,TRBJ2-3,-,-,TGCGCCAGCAGCTTGGCGGATCGTAGCACAGATACGCAGTATTTT,CASSLADRSTDTQYF
TRBV30,TRBJ1-4,once,TRBD1,TGTGCCTGGGGGAGGACAGGGAATGAAAAACTGTTTTTT,CAWGRTGNEKLFF
TRBV2,TRBJ2-7,-,-,TGTGCCAGCACCCCAGCGACCTCCTACGAGCAGTACTTC,CASTPATSYEQYF
TRBV27,TRBJ2-7,-,TRBD1,TGTGCCAGCAGGGGACAGATCTACGAGCAGTACTTC,CASRGQIYEQYF
TRBV6-1,TRBJ2-5,-,TRBD1,TGTGCCAGCAGTAGAGACAGGGCTGAGACCCAGTACTTC,CASSRDRAETQYF
TRBV4-2,TRBJ2-7,once,TRBD2,TGTGCCAGCAGCCACACTAGCGGGGGGTTTTACGAGCAGTACTTC,CASSHTSGGFYEQYF
TRBV7-3,TRBJ1-5,-,-,TGTGCCAGCAGCTTAACCGGGGATCAGCCCCAGCATTTT,CASSLTGDQPQHF
TRBV5-4,TRBJ1-3,-,TRBD1,TGTGCCAGCAGCCCCGGACAGGAGCGAAGAAACACCATATATTTT,CASSPGQERRNTIYF
TRBV7-9,TRBJ2-1,-,-,TGTGCCAGCAGCTTAGAGGGGGGGTTGGGGCAGTTCTTC,CASSLEGGLGQFF
TRBV6-5,TRBJ2-1,-,-,TGTGCCAGACAGGACTCGTACAATGAGCAGTTCTTC,CARQDSYNEQFF
TRBV6-1,TRBJ1-1,-,-,TGTGCCAGCAGTGAAACCTACACTGAAGCTTTCTTT,CASSETYTEAFF
TRBV6-5,TRBJ2-7,-,-,TGTGCCAGCAGTTGGGGGGTAATTAAGAACGAGCAGTACTTC,CASSWGVIKNEQYF
TRBV4-1,TRBJ1-2,once,-,TGCGCCAGCAGCCAAGTTATCCTGATAGCTAACTATGGCTACACCTTC,CASSQVILIANYGYTF
TRBV25-1,TRBJ1-3,-,-,TGTGCCAGCAGTGAATATGTGTACGGCACCATATATTTT,CASSEYVYGTIYF
TRBV20-1,TRBJ2-5,few,-,TGCAGTGCTAGGGGGGAGGAGACCCAGTACTTC,CSARGEETQYF
TRBV5-1,TRBJ2-7,-,TRBD2,TGCGCCAGCAGCCTCCTGCCTAGCGGGGCAGCTAAGGCTGAGCAGTACTTC,CASSLLPSGAAKAEQYF
TRBV25-1,TRBJ2-2,few,-,TGTGCCAGCAGTGACCCGGGACAAATCACCGGGGAGCTGTTTTTT,CASSDPGQITGELFF
TRBV4-1,TRBJ2-4,once,-,TGCGCCAGCAGCCAAGATTTAGGGAAGTGGTACTTC,CASSQDLGKWYF
TRBV7-8,TRBJ2-5,-,-,TGTGCCAGCAGCTTAAGGATCCAAGAGACCCAGTACTTC,CASSLRIQETQYF
TRBV29-1,TRBJ2-1,-,TRBD1,TGCAGCGGGACAGGGTACAATGAGCAGTTCTTC,CSGTGYNEQFF
TRBV20-1,TRBJ1-1,-,-,TGCAGTGCTAGAGGAATTGAAGCTTTCTTT,CSARGIEAFF
TRBV6-6,TRBJ2-3,few,-,TGTGCCAGCAGGACCTCTCCTCTCACAGATACGCAGTATTTT,CASRTSPLTDTQYF
TRBV5-4,TRBJ1-2,-,TRBD1,TGTGCCAGCAGCAAGGACAGGTTCTCACCAAAGAGCTACACCTTC,CASSKDRFSPKSYTF
TRBV27,TRBJ1-5,once,-,TGTGCCAGCAGTTTATTGGCGGGTATCGGCAATCAGCCCCAGCATTTT,CASSLLAGIGNQPQHF
TRBV5-4,TRBJ1-6,-,-,TGTGCCAGCAGCTTGGACTTTTCACCCCTCCACTTT,CASSLDFSPLHF
TRBV5-6,TRBJ1-3,-,-,TGTGCCAGCAGCTTTGACAGGAGCTCTGGAAACACCATATATTTT,CASSFDRSSGNTIYF
TRBV27,TRBJ1-2,-,-,TGTGCCAGCACCTCGGACCGGGACAAGATTTATGGCTACACCTTC,CASTSDRDKIYGYTF
TRBV29-1,TRBJ1-2,-,TRBD1,TGCAGCGTCGGACAGGGGGTTACTAACTATGGCTACACCTTC,CSVGQGVTNYGYTF
TRBV29-1,TRBJ1-2,once,-,TGCAGCGTTGAAGATGGGGCGGAGAAAAAAGCTAACTATGGCTACACCTTC,CSVEDGAEKKANYGYTF
TRBV28,TRBJ2-7,-,-,TGTGCCAGCAGCTTACCCGGGAGTAACGAGCAGTACTTC,CASSLPGSNEQYF
TRBV5-4,TRBJ1-2,-,-,TGTGCCAGCAGCTTGGACCCCGCCTCTGGCTACACCTTC,CASSLDPASGYTF
TRBV4-1,TRBJ1-2,-,-,TGCGCCAGCAGCCAAGATACAGGGACTAACTATGGCTACACCTTC,CASSQDTGTNYGYTF
TRBV6-5,TRBJ2-6,-,-,TGTGCCAGCAGGGGGCCTGGGGCCAACGTCCTGACTTTC,CASRGPGANVLTF
TRBV30,TRBJ1-5,-,-,TGTGCCTGGGGAACGGGGCAGGGGCGTCTAGGTAGCAATCAGCCCCAGCATTTT,CAWGTGQGRLGSNQPQHF
TRBV19,TRBJ2-7,-,-,TGTGCCAGTAGTAGGACACCGGCCCTCTCCTACGAGCAGTACTTC,CASSRTPALSYEQYF
TRBV5-1,TRBJ1-2,-,-,TGCGCCAGCAGCTTGGGCAGGGACTATGGCTACACCTTC,CASSLGRDYGYTF
TRBV11-2,TRBJ1-2,-,-,TGTGCCAGCAGCCAGTCCCGGGCTAACTATGGCTACACCTTC,CASSQSRANYGYTF
TRBV30,TRBJ2-3,once,TRBD2,TGTGCCTGGAGTGTAGGGACTAGCGCAGATACGCAGTATTTT,CAWSVGTSADTQYF
TRBV2,TRBJ1-2,-,TRBD1,TGTGCCAGCACCGGGACAGGTACTAACTATGGCTACACCTTC,CASTGTGTNYGYTF
TRBV19,TRBJ1-5,-,-,TGTGCCAGTCAGCGGAGGGGAAGCAATCAGCCCCAGCATTTT,CASQRRGSNQPQHF
TRBV29-1,TRBJ1-4,-,TRBD1,TGCAGCGTTTACAGGGGGCTTGAGGAAAAACTGTTTTTT,CSVYRGLEEKLFF
TRBV5-6,TRBJ1-2,-,-,TGTGCCAGCAGCTCACCGGGACGAGGCTACACCTTC,CASSSPGRGYTF
TRBV7-2,TRBJ2-4,-,-,TGTGCCAGCAGCTTAGTTTCTCCGAGGGCAGCCAAAAACATTCAGTACTTC,CASSLVSPRAAKNIQYF